This T cell receptor beta chain came from a study of blood T cell repertoires in COVID-19. The overall study: PBMCs, B-cell-depleted T cells, or T cells provided the cDNA or gDNA that made up the material.

The V and J ends lost 2 bases and 3 bases respectively, with 17 bases between them. Germline V gene sequence: CDR1 LGHDT, CDR2 YNNKEL (reference sequence). This CDR3 contains 17 residues. This clone has only a few counts. Under the authors' procedure: Researchers report that nucleated cell counts were estimated from reference gene primer amplification. Profiled with immunoSEQ multiplex PCR; TCRdb holds only in-frame clones, not every one. The DNA gave D and trimming, while V, J and clone size come from that table. Among approximately 80,000 clones listed, about 72% were seen once. This sequence joins TRBV3-1 (or the pseudogene TRBV3-2) and TRBJ2-1, with D perhaps TRBD2 (6 bases). The sequence was collected from a man in his 70s with active or convalescent COVID-19. Source material: peripheral blood. The DNA for the CDR3 is TGTGCCAGCAGCCAACCCGGGCGGGACGGATTCTACAATGAGCAGTTCTTC. This encodes CASSQPGRDGFYNEQFF.